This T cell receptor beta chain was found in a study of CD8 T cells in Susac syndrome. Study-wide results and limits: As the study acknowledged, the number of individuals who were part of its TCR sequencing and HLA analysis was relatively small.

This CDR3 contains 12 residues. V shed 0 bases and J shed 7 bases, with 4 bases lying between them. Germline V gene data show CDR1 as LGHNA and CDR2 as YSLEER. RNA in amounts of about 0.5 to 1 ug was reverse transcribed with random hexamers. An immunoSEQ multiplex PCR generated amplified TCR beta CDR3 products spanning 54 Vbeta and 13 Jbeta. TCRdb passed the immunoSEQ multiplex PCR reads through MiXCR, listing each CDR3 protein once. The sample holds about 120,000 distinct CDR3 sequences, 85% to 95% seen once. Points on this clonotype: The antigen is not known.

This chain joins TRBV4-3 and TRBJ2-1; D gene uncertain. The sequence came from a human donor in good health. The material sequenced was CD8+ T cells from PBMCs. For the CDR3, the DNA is TGCGCCAGCAGCCAAGATCAAAATGAGCAGTTCTTC. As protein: CASSQDQNEQFF.